The 9 T cell receptor beta chains given below trace back to one sample, sequenced in a study of T cells after yellow fever vaccination. Each CDR3 protein is one row after TCRdb ran MiXCR on the 5' RACE reads. The sample carries some 350,000 distinct CDR3 sequences, approximately 4.2% recorded once. The sample in question was PBMCs, obtained 5 days after the yellow fever booster vaccination. These receptors were obtained from a man aged 18-30 years who received the YFV17D yellow fever vaccine.

The CDR3 loop reads CSARDGPEGYTF. In nucleotides, the CDR3 is TGCAGTGCTAGAGACGGCCCCGAGGGCTACACCTTC. The chain carries TRBV20-1 and TRBJ1-2; D gene uncertain. Germline V lookup: CDR1 DFQATT, CDR2 SNEGSKA (reference sequence). V was cut by 0 bases and J by 8 bases, with 10 bases left in between. The CDR3 extends over 12 amino acids.

This clonotype was seen repeatedly, ten times or more. The CDR3 here is CASSQEPAETGNTIYF. The DNA of the CDR3 is TGCGCCAGCAGCCAAGAGCCAGCGGAAACTGGAAACACCATATATTTT. The J gene is TRBJ1-3, the V gene TRBV4-1; no reliable D call. CDR1 is MGHRA and CDR2 is YSYEKL in the germline V gene. The CDR3 is made up of 16 amino acids. V gave up 0 bases and J gave up 2 bases, with 11 bases separating them.

This clonotype has a handful of counts. The chain carries TRBV4-3 and TRBJ1-6; 12 bases are a match to TRBD1. CDR3 size: 19 residues. V lost 5 bases to trimming and J lost 9 bases; unmatched junction nucleotides: 17. The germline gives CDR1 LGHNA, CDR2 YSLEER. CDR3 DNA sequence: TGCGCCAGCAGCTCCTTCTTTGGGGACAGGGGGCTACGTGGTTCACCCCTCCACTTT. Its protein is CASSSFFGDRGLRGSPLHF.

This clonotype has more than one count but fewer than ten. This chain connects TRBV7-6 to TRBJ2-5; TRBD2 matches at 8 bases. J was trimmed by 3 bases and V by 3 bases; bases with no gene match: 9. The CDR3 extends over 16 amino acids. Germline V gene data show CDR1 as SGHVS and CDR2 as FNYEAQ. CDR3 sequence (DNA): TGTGCCAGCAGCTTTGGGTTTCGGGGGGGAAAAGAGACCCAGTACTTC. Amino acid sequence: CASSFGFRGGKETQYF.

The table lists this clonotype with many counts. This sequence joins TRBV5-1 and TRBJ2-7; 10 bases agree with TRBD2. The CDR3 is 14 residues long. Per germline, CDR1 SGHRS and CDR2 YFSETQ. J gave up 0 bases and V 9 bases, and 6 bases lay outside the gene matches. The CDR3 DNA sequence: TGCGCCACTTCTAGCGGGGGACGCTCCTACGAGCAGTACTTC. Protein product: CATSSGGRSYEQYF.

In its sample, this clonotype was seen a few times. The chain links TRBV5-1 to TRBJ2-3; 9 positions agree with TRBD1. Germline V CDR1 and CDR2: SGHRS, YFSETQ. The CDR3 sequence is 16 residues long. With 0 bases clipped from V and 0 bases from J, the junction kept 2 bases outside the gene matches. The CDR3 bases are TGCGCCAGCAGCTTGGACAGGGGGCAAAGCACAGATACGCAGTATTTT. This translates into CASSLDRGQSTDTQYF.

This clonotype was seen many times. V gene TRBV7-2 combines with J gene TRBJ2-3; TRBD2 might be the D (5 bases). The CDR3 sequence is 15 residues long. The germline CDR1 and CDR2 sequences are SGHTA and FQGNSA. V lost 3 bases and J 3 bases, leaving 13 bases between the germline ends. The CDR3 region has the DNA TGTGCCAGCAGCTTCGCAGGACTTTTTACAGATACGCAGTATTTT. This codes for CASSFAGLFTDTQYF.

This clonotype was counted only a few times. This chain joins TRBV15 and TRBJ2-7; D gene ambiguous. Germline values: CDR1 LNHNV, CDR2 YYDKDF (reference sequence). The CDR3 sequence is 13 residues long. V gave up 0 bases and J gave up 4 bases, with 7 bases separating them. CDR3: CATSRDKSYEQYF. CDR3 DNA: TGTGCCACCAGCAGAGATAAAAGTTACGAGCAGTACTTC. Combining the CDR3 with reference TRBV15 and TRBJ2-7 gives the whole variable domain DAMVIQNPRYQVTQFGKPVTLSCSQTLNHNVMYWYQQKSSQAPKLLFHYYDKDFNNEADTPDNFQSRRPNTSFCFLDIRSPGLGDTAMYLCATSRDKSYEQYFGPGTRLTVT.

J is TRBJ2-5 and V is TRBV7-9, with D perhaps TRBD2 (5 bases). The V end lost 1 base, the J end lost 2 bases, and 8 bases lay between the germline ends. The CDR3 runs to 14 residues. Germline CDR1 SEHNR, CDR2 FQNEAQ (reference sequence). This CDR3 is CASSLDSGQETQYF. The CDR3 DNA reads TGTGCCAGCAGCTTAGATTCGGGACAAGAGACCCAGTACTTC.